The rows below give T cell receptor beta chains drawn from one sample of a study of OX40 agonist ivuxolimab in advanced cancers. TCRdb's table, derived via immunoSEQ multiplex PCR, lists solely in-frame clones and lacks some. The sample carries tens of thousands of clones, 80% to 90% recorded once. The sample was CD4+ or CD8+ T cells sorted from blood, taken in a trial of the OX40 agonist ivuxolimab. The receptors come from an adult with an advanced solid tumor such as melanoma, head and neck, liver or kidney cancer. Each CDR3 is given with its conserved first and last residue.

CASSYSGDGYGYTF,TRBJ1-2,TRBV6-6
CARRGVYEQYF,TRBJ2-7,TRBV19
CASSLSGVAYNEQFF,TRBJ2-1,TRBV27
CASSQGTGLAGEETQYF,TRBJ2-5,TRBV4-1
CASSEVEFGGNEQFF,TRBJ2-1,TRBV6-1
CASSPRQIPNEKLFF,TRBJ1-4,TRBV6-6
CASSDTGELFF,TRBJ2-2,TRBV10-2
CASAHMNTEAFF,TRBJ1-1,TRBV19
CASSLEGSGNGELFF,TRBJ2-2,TRBV11-2
CASSAGTGQYF,TRBJ2-5,TRBV7-9
CASSDPDRDPEQYF,TRBJ2-7,TRBV10-2
CASTDGANVLTF,TRBJ2-6,TRBV19
CASSLGGQSSYNEQFF,TRBJ2-1,TRBV27
CASTPATRGTQYF,TRBJ2-3,TRBV28
CASSETVLSYEQYF,TRBJ2-7,TRBV27
CASSSKFEGEEELFF,TRBJ2-2,TRBV7-2
CASSWSMLNEQFF,TRBJ2-1,TRBV27
CASSQDLGGLGGNTIYF,TRBJ1-3,TRBV4-1
CASSIQFRVTGELFF,TRBJ2-2,TRBV7-9
CASSGGLAGDSTDTQYF,TRBJ2-3,TRBV2
CASSGDRGHQPQHF,TRBJ1-5,TRBV5-8
CASSEGYGNFYNEKLFF,TRBJ1-4,TRBV6-1
CASSLGGRSSYNEQFF,TRBJ2-1,TRBV7-6
CASSRAAGINTEAFF,TRBJ1-1,TRBV4-1
CASSIPGTGAYEQYF,TRBJ2-7,TRBV19
CASVGTTNYGYTF,TRBJ1-2,TRBV28
CASSELSYEQYF,TRBJ2-5,TRBV25-1
CASNQKYKETQYF,TRBJ2-5,TRBV7-9
CASSEEVIPGNTIYF,TRBJ1-3,TRBV6-1
CASSDMTGYVQPQHF,TRBJ1-5,TRBV6-1
CASSPGDATNEKLFF,TRBJ1-4,TRBV18
CASSVVVAGELFF,TRBJ2-2,TRBV19
CAWSLGSYYNQPQHF,TRBJ1-5,TRBV30
CAWTRLDVSTDTQYF,TRBJ2-3,TRBV30
CASSEKGFSGNTIYF,TRBJ1-3,TRBV25-1
CASSEEAAGGLAREQYF,TRBJ2-7,TRBV6-1